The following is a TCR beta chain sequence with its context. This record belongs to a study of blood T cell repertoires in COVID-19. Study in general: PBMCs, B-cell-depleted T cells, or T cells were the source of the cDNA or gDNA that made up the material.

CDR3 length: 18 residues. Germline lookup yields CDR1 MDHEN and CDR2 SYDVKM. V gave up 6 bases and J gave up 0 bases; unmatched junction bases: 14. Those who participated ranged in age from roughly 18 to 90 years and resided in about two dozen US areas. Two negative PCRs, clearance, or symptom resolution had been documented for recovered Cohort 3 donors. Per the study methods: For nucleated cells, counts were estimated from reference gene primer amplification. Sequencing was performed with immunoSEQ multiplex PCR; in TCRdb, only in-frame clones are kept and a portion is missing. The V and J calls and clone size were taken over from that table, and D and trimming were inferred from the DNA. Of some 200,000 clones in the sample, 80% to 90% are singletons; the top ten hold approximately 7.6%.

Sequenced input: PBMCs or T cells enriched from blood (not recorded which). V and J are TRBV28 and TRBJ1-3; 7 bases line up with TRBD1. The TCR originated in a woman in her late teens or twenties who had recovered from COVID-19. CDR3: CASSSGRGQSRSGNTIYF. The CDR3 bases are TGTGCCAGCAGCTCAGGAAGGGGACAGTCTCGCTCTGGAAACACCATATATTTT.